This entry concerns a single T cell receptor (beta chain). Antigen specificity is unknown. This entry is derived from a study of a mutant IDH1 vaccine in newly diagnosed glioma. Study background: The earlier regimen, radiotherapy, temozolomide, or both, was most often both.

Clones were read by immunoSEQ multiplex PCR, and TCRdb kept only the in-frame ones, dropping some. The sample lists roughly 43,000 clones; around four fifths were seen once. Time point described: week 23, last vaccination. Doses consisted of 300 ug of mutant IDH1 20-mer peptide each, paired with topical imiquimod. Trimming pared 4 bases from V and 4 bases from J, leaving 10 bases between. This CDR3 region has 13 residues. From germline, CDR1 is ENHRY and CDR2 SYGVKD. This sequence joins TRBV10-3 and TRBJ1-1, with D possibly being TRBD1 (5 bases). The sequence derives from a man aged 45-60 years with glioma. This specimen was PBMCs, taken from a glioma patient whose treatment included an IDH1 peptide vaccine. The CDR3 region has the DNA TGTGCCATCAGTGCATCGGGGCGCACTGAAGCTTTCTTT. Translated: CAISASGRTEAFF.